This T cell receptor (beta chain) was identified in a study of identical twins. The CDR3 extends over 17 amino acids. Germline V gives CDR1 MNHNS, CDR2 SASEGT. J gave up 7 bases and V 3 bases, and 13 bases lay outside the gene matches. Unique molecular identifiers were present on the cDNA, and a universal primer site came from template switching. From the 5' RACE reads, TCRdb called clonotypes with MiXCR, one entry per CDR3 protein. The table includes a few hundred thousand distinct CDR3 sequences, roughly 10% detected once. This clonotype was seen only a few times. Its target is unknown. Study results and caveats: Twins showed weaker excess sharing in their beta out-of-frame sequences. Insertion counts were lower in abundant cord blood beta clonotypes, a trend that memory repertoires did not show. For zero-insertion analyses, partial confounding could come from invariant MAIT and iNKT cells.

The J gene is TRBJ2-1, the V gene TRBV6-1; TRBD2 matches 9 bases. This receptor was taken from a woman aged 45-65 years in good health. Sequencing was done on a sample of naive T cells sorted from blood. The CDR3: CASSDVRAGGPRNEQFF. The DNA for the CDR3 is TGTGCCAGCAGTGACGTCCGGGCGGGAGGGCCTCGGAATGAGCAGTTCTTC.